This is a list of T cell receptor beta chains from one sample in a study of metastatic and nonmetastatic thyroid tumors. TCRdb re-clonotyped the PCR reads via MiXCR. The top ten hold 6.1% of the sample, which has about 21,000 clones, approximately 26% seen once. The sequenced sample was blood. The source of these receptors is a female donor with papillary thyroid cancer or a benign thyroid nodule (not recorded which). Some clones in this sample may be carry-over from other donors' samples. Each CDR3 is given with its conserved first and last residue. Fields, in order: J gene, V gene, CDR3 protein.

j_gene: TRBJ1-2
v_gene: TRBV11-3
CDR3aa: CASSPSTGNYFYTF

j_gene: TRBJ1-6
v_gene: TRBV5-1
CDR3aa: CASRSTPGQGNSPLHF

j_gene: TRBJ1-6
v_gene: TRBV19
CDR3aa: CASSPILRQEGPLHF

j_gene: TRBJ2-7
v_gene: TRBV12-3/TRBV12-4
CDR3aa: CASTSPSGTSGTYEQYF

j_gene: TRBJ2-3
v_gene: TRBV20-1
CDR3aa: CSARGGGSNTQYF

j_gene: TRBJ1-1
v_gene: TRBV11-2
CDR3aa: CASSPDRAGTEAFF

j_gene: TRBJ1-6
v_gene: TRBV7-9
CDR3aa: CASSLANSPLHF

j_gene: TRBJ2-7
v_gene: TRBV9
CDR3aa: CASSARDTHYEQYF

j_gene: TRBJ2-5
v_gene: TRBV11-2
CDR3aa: CASSLDLGGFQETQYF

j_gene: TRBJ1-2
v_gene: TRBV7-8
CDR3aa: CASSLTVSANYGYTF

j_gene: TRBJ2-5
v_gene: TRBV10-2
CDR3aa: CASSDYGQETQYF

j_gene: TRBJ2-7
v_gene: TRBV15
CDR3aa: CATSIQDIQNEQYF

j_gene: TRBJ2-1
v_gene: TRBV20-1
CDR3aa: CSAEGLSGYNEQFF

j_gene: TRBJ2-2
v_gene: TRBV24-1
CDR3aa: CATSDIDRDNTGELFF

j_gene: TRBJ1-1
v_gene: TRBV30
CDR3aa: CAWSNRLLNTEAFF

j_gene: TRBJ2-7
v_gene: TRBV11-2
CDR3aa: CASSLDFGTGFSYEQYF

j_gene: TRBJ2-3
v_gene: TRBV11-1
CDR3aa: CASSLADRASTDTQYF

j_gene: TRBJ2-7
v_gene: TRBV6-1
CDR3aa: CASSEPGGMDEQYF

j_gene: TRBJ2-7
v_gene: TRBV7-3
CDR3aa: CASSLMGGSREQYF

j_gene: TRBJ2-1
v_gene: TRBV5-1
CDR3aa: CASGAGTSGTTYNEQFF

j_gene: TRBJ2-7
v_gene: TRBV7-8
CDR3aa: CASSKRDAISYEQYF

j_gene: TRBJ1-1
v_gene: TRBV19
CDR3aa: CASSRQVESTEAFF

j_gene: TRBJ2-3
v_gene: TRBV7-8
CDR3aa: CASSLVPTGLVDTQYF

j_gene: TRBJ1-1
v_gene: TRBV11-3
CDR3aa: CASSATTNTEAFF

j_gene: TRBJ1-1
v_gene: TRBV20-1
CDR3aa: CSARAPVDGGRNEAFF

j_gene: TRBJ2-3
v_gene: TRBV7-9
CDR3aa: CASSPVDTQYF

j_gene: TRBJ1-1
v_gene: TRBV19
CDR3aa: CASRDGGRRTEAFF

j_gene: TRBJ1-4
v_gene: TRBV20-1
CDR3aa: CSARASGQGNEKLFF

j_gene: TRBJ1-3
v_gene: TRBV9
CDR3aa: CASSPYGTGNTIYF

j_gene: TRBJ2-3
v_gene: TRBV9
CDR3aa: CASSLGLAGGTDTQYF

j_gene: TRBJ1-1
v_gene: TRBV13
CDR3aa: CASSAGPMNTEAFF

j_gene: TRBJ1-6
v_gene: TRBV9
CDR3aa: CASSVYPQGHNSPLHF

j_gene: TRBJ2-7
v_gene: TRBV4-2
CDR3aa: CASSHPDRGDEQYF

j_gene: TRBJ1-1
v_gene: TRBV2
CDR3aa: CASRETPGNTEAFF

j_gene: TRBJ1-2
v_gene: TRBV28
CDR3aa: CASRLSLVGYTF

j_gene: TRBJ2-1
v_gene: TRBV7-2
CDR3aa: CASSLDYNEQFF

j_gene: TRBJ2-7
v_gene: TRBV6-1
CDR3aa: CASKRGRTAYEQYF

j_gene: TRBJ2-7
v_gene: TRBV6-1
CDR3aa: CASSEAHRGDEQYF

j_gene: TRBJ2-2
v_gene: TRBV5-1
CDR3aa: CASSLEGTNTGELFF

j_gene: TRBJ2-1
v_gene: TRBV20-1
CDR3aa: CSASQLGEDEQFF

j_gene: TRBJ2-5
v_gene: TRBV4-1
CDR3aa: CASSQVHIHGRETQYF

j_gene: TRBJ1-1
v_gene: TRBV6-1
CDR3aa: CASSVEGPTEAFF

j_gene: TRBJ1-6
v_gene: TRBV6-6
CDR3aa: CASSYGDMNSPLHF

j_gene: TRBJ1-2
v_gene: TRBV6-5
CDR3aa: CASSLQVPNYGYTF

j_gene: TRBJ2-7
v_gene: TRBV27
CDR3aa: CASSSRTGGLGEQYF

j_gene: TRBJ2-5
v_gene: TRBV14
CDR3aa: CASSLHRGGETQYF

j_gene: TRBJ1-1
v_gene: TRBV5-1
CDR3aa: CASKPTGNTEAFF

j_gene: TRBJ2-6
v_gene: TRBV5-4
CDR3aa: CASSRQGTGANVLTF

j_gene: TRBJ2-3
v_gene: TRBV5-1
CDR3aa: CASSLALTSTDTQYF

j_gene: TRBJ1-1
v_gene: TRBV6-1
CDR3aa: CASNRANTEAFF

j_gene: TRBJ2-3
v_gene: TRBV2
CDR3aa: CASSGDSLDTQYF

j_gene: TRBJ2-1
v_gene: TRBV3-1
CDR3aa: CASSQGYNEQFF